Following are 23 T cell receptor beta chains from one sample sequenced in a study of Ad26.COV2.S vaccination and SARS-CoV-2 variants. The protocol was immunoSEQ multiplex PCR, while the TCRdb copy is restricted to in-frame clones and leaves out a portion. The sample gives approximately 360,000 clones, about four fifths of which show up once; almost 7.5% is in the top ten. Indicated treatment: 15 to 20 received Ad26.COV2.S at low or high dose, single or two shots; 5 received placebo; per-sample allocation not given. Repertoires come from day 63 after the first vaccine or placebo injection. The sequences come from peripheral blood, collected in a trial of Ad26.COV2.S vaccine versus placebo. The receptor set was obtained from a person between 18 and 65 years old who received the Ad26.COV2.S COVID-19 vaccine or a placebo.

This chain connects TRBV5-1 to TRBJ2-7, with TRBD1 matching over 9 bases. This CDR3 is built from 12 residues. Trimming at V came to 3 bases and at J to 5 bases, leaving 0 bases not matched to a gene. Germline V gene sequence: CDR1 SGHRS, CDR2 YFSETQ. The CDR3 nucleotides are TGCGCCAGCAGCTGGGACAGGGACGAGCAGTACTTC. This sequence encodes CASSWDRDEQYF.

The chain uses TRBV6-6 and TRBJ2-7, with D unresolved. Germline values: CDR1 MNHNY, CDR2 SVGAGI (reference sequence). The CDR3 extends over 14 amino acids. V lost 3 bases and J lost 0, with 9 bases in between. The CDR3 sequence is CASSYDHTSYEQYF. The CDR3 nucleotides read TGTGCCAGCAGTTATGACCATACCTCCTACGAGCAGTACTTC.

This chain joins TRBV19 and TRBJ2-5; 11 nucleotides agree with TRBD2. V was clipped by 6 bases and J by 5 bases; unmatched bases: 8. The CDR3 extends over 15 amino acids. Germline V gives CDR1 LNHDA, CDR2 SQIVND (reference sequence). CDR3 loop: CASRLSGRAIETQYF. DNA for the CDR3: TGTGCCAGTAGACTTAGCGGGAGGGCAATCGAGACCCAGTACTTC.

The chain couples TRBV30 to TRBJ2-3; 8 bases agree with TRBD2. After removal of 5 bases from V and 4 bases from J, the junction contained 8 bases not matched to a gene. Germline CDR1 GTSNPN, CDR2 SVGIG (reference sequence). CDR3 size: 14 residues. The CDR3 here is CAWEGAAGADTQYF. DNA for the CDR3: TGTGCCTGGGAGGGCGCAGCGGGGGCAGATACGCAGTATTTT.

The V and J genes are TRBV5-4 and TRBJ1-1; 9 bases align to TRBD1. J was trimmed by 3 bases and V by 2 bases; bases with no gene match: 5. The germline V gene has CDR1 SGHNT and CDR2 YYREEE (reference sequence). CDR3 length equals 15 residues. The CDR3 region is CASSFWTGAYTEAFF. DNA of the CDR3: TGTGCCAGCAGCTTTTGGACAGGGGCGTACACTGAAGCTTTCTTT.

The V call is TRBV28, the J call TRBJ1-2; TRBD1 matches 8 bases. In germline, CDR1 is MDHEN, CDR2 SYDVKM. Trimming took 5 bases from V and 8 from J; bases not matched to a gene: 7. The length of the CDR3 is 13 residues. CDR3 bases: TGTGCCAGCAGTGTGACAGGGGCGCCAGGCTACACCTTC. Translating it yields CASSVTGAPGYTF.

The chain employs TRBV5-1 and TRBJ2-1, with 14 bases fitting TRBD2. J was trimmed by 9 bases and V by 4 bases; bases with no gene match: 9. Germline V gives CDR1 SGHRS, CDR2 YFSETQ. This CDR3 is built from 16 residues. CDR3 coding DNA: TGCGCCAGCAGCCCGGAGCCGGGACTAGCGGGAGCTGAGCAGTTCTTC. Its protein is CASSPEPGLAGAEQFF. Drawing the rest from reference TRBV5-1 and TRBJ2-1, the complete variable domain is KAGVTQTPRYLIKTRGQQVTLSCSPISGHRSVSWYQQTPGQGLQFLFEYFSETQRNKGNFPGRFSGRQFSNSRSEMNVSTLELGDSALYLCASSPEPGLAGAEQFFGPGTRLTVL.

The chain couples TRBV19 to TRBJ2-1, with TRBD2 matching 10 bases. This CDR3 region has 16 residues. Losses at the gene ends were 6 bases for V and 10 bases for J; bases not matched to a gene: 15. Germline V gene sequence: CDR1 LNHDA, CDR2 SQIVND (reference sequence). This chain's CDR3 is CASRKGSGRSLREQFF. CDR3 nucleotide sequence: TGTGCCAGTAGGAAGGGTAGCGGGAGGTCCCTTAGGGAGCAGTTCTTC.

V is TRBV19 and J is TRBJ2-1, with TRBD2 identical over 8 bases. This CDR3 has 14 amino acids. Looked up from germline, CDR1 is LNHDA and CDR2 is SQIVND (reference sequence). The junction had 3 bases not matched to a gene; V was cut back by 3 bases and J by 5 bases. This CDR3 reads CASSISGTHNEQFF. Written as DNA, the CDR3 is TGTGCCAGTAGTATTAGCGGGACCCACAATGAGCAGTTCTTC.

The chain combines TRBV6-4 with TRBJ2-3; D may match TRBD1 or TRBD2 (6 bases each). The CDR3 runs to 15 residues. Germline V CDR1 and CDR2: MRHNA, SNTAGT. The germline V and J ends were trimmed by 4 bases and 4 bases, with 15 bases remaining between them. Here the CDR3 reads CASSVRLGGPDTQYF. In DNA form, the CDR3 reads TGTGCCAGCAGTGTCCGACTAGGGGGGCCAGATACGCAGTATTTT.

The rearrangement links TRBV11-2 to TRBJ2-4, with D possibly matching TRBD1 (5 bases). CDR3 length equals 13 residues. The germline V and J ends were trimmed by 6 bases and 6 bases, with 12 bases remaining between them. Germline loops: CDR1 SGHAT, CDR2 FQNNGV. CDR3 sequence reads: CASRGSTGNIQYF. The CDR3, as DNA: TGTGCCAGCAGAGGCAGTACAGGAAACATTCAGTACTTC.

The V and J genes are TRBV29-1 and TRBJ1-2; the D gene is possibly TRBD1 (5 bases). Trimming pared 6 bases from V and 2 bases from J, leaving 13 bases between. Per the germline V gene, CDR1 is SQVTM and CDR2 is ANQGSEA. The CDR3 runs 13 residues. The CDR3 DNA reads as TGCAGCGTCGACAGCCCCCAGAACTATGGCTACACCTTC. Amino acids: CSVDSPQNYGYTF.

The V and J genes are TRBV19 and TRBJ1-1, with a tentative D call TRBD1 (6 bases). Germline-derived CDR1 and CDR2 are LNHDA and SQIVND (reference sequence). The CDR3 sequence is 15 residues long. Trimming shortened V by 3 bases and J by 0 bases, and 11 bases separated the two germline ends. This CDR3 reads CASSIGRGMNTEAFF. The CDR3 DNA follows: TGTGCCAGTAGTATCGGCAGGGGAATGAACACTGAAGCTTTCTTT.

V and J are TRBV9 and TRBJ2-7; TRBD2 might be the D (6 bases). Trimming took off 4 bases at V and 1 base at J, with 15 bases between the two ends. This CDR3 contains 15 residues. Germline V gives CDR1 SGDLS, CDR2 YYNGEE. Here the CDR3 reads CASSPRGSGSYEQYF. The DNA for the CDR3 is TGTGCCAGCAGCCCCCGGGGGAGTGGATCCTACGAGCAGTACTTC.

The chain is built from TRBV12-3 or TRBV12-4 and TRBJ1-4; unclear D gene. This CDR3 has 11 amino acids. Between the trimmed V and J ends, which lost 6 bases and 10 bases, there was a span of 9 bases. CDR3 bases: TGTGCCAGCAGGCGGGCGTCAAAACTGTTTTTT. Translating it yields CASRRASKLFF.

This clone was counted once. The chain recombines TRBV6-1 with TRBJ1-1; D call uncertain. The ends were cut back, 1 base at V and 4 bases at J, with 10 bases in the middle. The CDR3 spans 14 residues. Germline CDR1 reads MNHNS; CDR2 reads SASEGT. The CDR3 sequence: CASSEVEVSTEAFF. CDR3 bases: TGTGCCAGCAGTGAAGTAGAAGTCTCCACTGAAGCTTTCTTT.

This chain links TRBV18 with TRBJ2-6, with D possibly matching TRBD1 (6 bases). Trimming stripped 6 bases from V and 1 base from J, with 13 bases between. CDR1 KGHSH and CDR2 LQKENI come from the germline V gene. The CDR3 totals 16 residues. CDR3 protein: CASSLRGASGANVLTF. CDR3 DNA: TGTGCCAGCTCCCTCAGGGGCGCTTCTGGGGCCAACGTCCTGACTTTC.

This clone was recorded a few times. The chain recombines TRBV30 with TRBJ1-2; 8 nucleotides line up with TRBD1. CDR3 length equals 12 residues. After removal of 0 bases from V and 8 bases from J, the junction contained 2 bases not matched to a gene. Germline assignment: CDR1 GTSNPN and CDR2 SVGIG (reference sequence). CDR3 loop: CAWSVQGVGYTF. As DNA, the CDR3 is TGTGCCTGGAGTGTACAGGGGGTCGGCTACACCTTC.

The chain recombines TRBV3-1 (or the pseudogene TRBV3-2) with TRBJ2-7; 10 bases align to TRBD2. The CDR3 length is 16 residues. J lost 3 bases, V lost 3 bases, and 8 bases had no gene match. Germline loops: CDR1 LGHDT, CDR2 YNNKEL (reference sequence). In DNA, the CDR3 is TGTGCCAGCAGCCACGATGGCCTAGCGGGGGTCTACGAGCAGTACTTC. It yields the protein CASSHDGLAGVYEQYF.

The chain recombines TRBV7-2 with TRBJ1-1; D unclear. This CDR3 spans 14 amino acids. Trimming cost V 4 bases and J 9 bases, with 18 bases left between them. Germline values: CDR1 SGHTA, CDR2 FQGNSA. The CDR3 is CASSSPSSRVKAFF. The CDR3 DNA is TGTGCCAGCAGCTCACCGTCTTCAAGGGTAAAAGCTTTCTTT.

V usage is TRBV7-9 and J usage is TRBJ2-5, with 7 bases lining up with TRBD1. The CDR3 sequence is 14 residues long. V lost 6 bases and J lost 5; bases outside the gene matches: 9. The germline gives CDR1 SEHNR, CDR2 FQNEAQ (reference sequence). The CDR3 region has the DNA TGTGCCAGCAGTTTTCAAGGGGGCTCGGAGACCCAGTACTTC. This encodes CASSFQGGSETQYF.

Details on this clone: Other nucleotide sequences in the sample specify the same CDR3. V gene TRBV4-1 combines with J gene TRBJ1-1, with D uncertain. CDR1 and CDR2 from the germline V gene are MGHRA and YSYEKL. Trimming shortened V by 1 base and J by 0 bases, and 3 bases separated the two germline ends. The CDR3 consists of 13 residues. The CDR3 DNA reads as TGCGCCAGCAGCCAAGGCGTGAACACTGAAGCTTTCTTT. Translated, it gives CASSQGVNTEAFF.

The chain is built from TRBV7-9 and TRBJ2-7, with D possibly TRBD1 on 5 matching bases. The ends were cut back, 2 bases at V and 2 bases at J, with 10 bases in the middle. The CDR3 has 14 amino acids. Germline V CDR1 and CDR2: SEHNR, FQNEAQ (reference sequence). DNA for the CDR3: TGTGCCAGCAGCTTAAGCCAGGGAACCTACGAGCAGTACTTC. Translated, it gives CASSLSQGTYEQYF.